Listed here are 19 T cell receptor beta chains from one sample, sequenced in a study of blood T cell repertoires in COVID-19. Libraries were prepared by immunoSEQ multiplex PCR; TCRdb keeps only in-frame clonotypes and omits some of them. The sample consists of 130,000 to 150,000 clones, about nine tenths of them appearing once. The sample was peripheral blood. These receptors all stem from a man aged 50 to 59 with active or convalescent COVID-19.

The J gene is TRBJ2-7, the V gene TRBV28; 10 positions match TRBD1. J gave up 4 bases and V 5 bases, and 5 bases lay outside the gene matches. Germline values: CDR1 MDHEN, CDR2 SYDVKM. This CDR3 region has 14 residues. The CDR3 loop reads CASSRPGQGYEQYF. The CDR3, as DNA: TGTGCCAGCAGTCGTCCGGGACAGGGGTACGAGCAGTACTTC.

V and J are TRBV7-9 and TRBJ2-3; 14 bases are shared with TRBD2. In germline, CDR1 is SEHNR, CDR2 FQNEAQ (reference sequence). This CDR3 region has 15 residues. Trimming cost V 5 bases and J 4 bases; bases outside gene matches: 2. DNA of the CDR3: TGTGCCAGCAGCCAGGGACTAGCGGGAGCAGATACGCAGTATTTT. Translated: CASSQGLAGADTQYF. Full variable domain (rest looked up from reference TRBV7-9 and TRBJ2-3): DTGVSQNPRHKITKRGQNVTFRCDPISEHNRLYWYRQTLGQGPEFLTYFQNEAQLEKSRLLSDRFSAERPKGSFSTLEIQRTEQGDSAMYLCASSQGLAGADTQYFGPGTRLTVL.

The CDR3 sequence: CASSPGQTEGRYEQYF. CDR3 in DNA: TGTGCCAGCAGCCCGGGGCAGACGGAGGGTCGGTACGAGCAGTACTTC. The chain uses TRBV7-2 and TRBJ2-7; weak D call: TRBD2 (6 bases). CDR3 length: 16 amino acids. V lost 5 bases and J lost 4, with 21 bases in between. The V gene's germline CDR1 is SGHTA and CDR2 FQGNSA.

The rearrangement joins TRBV19 to TRBJ1-2, with 7 bases fitting TRBD1. With V trimmed by 6 bases and J by 6 bases, 10 bases remained unmatched. The CDR3 loop spans 14 amino acids. The germline V gene encodes CDR1 LNHDA and CDR2 SQIVND (reference sequence). The CDR3 here is CASSPAGQVDGYTF. CDR3 nucleotide sequence: TGTGCCAGTAGCCCAGCAGGACAGGTAGATGGCTACACCTTC.

The CDR3 DNA reads as TGTGCCAGCAGCCACGGGGGCAATGAGCAGTTCTTC. Translating it yields CASSHGGNEQFF. The chain carries TRBV11-3 and TRBJ2-1; possibly TRBD2 for D (6 bases). Between the trimmed V and J ends, which lost 5 bases and 6 bases, there was a span of 8 bases. Germline lookup yields CDR1 SGHNT and CDR2 YENEEA. The CDR3 has 12 residues.

The rearrangement joins TRBV7-9 to TRBJ1-4; D uncertain. Trimming removed 5 bases at V and 8 bases at J, with 21 bases between. Germline V gene lookup returns CDR1 SEHNR and CDR2 FQNEAQ (reference sequence). The CDR3 spans 16 residues. CDR3 residues: CASSRQVLGDAEKLFF. The CDR3 coding sequence is TGTGCCAGCAGCCGTCAGGTTTTAGGTGACGCGGAAAAACTGTTTTTT.

The chain carries TRBV24-1 and TRBJ2-1; 9 positions match TRBD2. Germline assignment: CDR1 KGHDR and CDR2 SFDVKD. Losses at the gene ends were 4 bases for V and 5 bases for J; bases not matched to a gene: 5. The CDR3 has 15 residues. The CDR3 protein is CATSERLAGNNEQFF. The CDR3 nucleotides read TGTGCCACCAGTGAGAGGCTAGCGGGGAACAATGAGCAGTTCTTC.

The V and J genes are TRBV28 and TRBJ1-3; 10 bases fit TRBD1. Looked up from germline, CDR1 is MDHEN and CDR2 is SYDVKM. This CDR3 comprises 15 residues. After removal of 6 bases from V and 3 bases from J, the junction contained 5 bases not matched to a gene. CDR3 sequence (DNA): TGTGCCAGCAGACCCCGGGACAGGGGTGGAAACACCATATATTTT. Amino acid sequence: CASRPRDRGGNTIYF.

This clone appeared once. J is TRBJ2-5 and V is TRBV6-5; 12 positions agree with TRBD2. The CDR3 has 15 residues. V was clipped by 4 bases and J by 2 bases; unmatched bases: 2. Germline lookup yields CDR1 MNHEY and CDR2 SVGAGI. CDR3: CASSLLAGGQETQYF. CDR3 DNA: TGTGCCAGCAGTTTACTAGCGGGAGGACAAGAGACCCAGTACTTC.

The chain combines TRBV18 with TRBJ1-2; D remains unclear. Germline CDR1 KGHSH, CDR2 LQKENI. V lost 2 bases and J lost 4, with 8 bases in between. The CDR3 spans 13 residues. The CDR3 DNA follows: TGTGCCAGCTCACCAGACACCTCCTATGGCTACACCTTC. Its translation: CASSPDTSYGYTF.

The genes are TRBV19 and TRBJ1-5; D may be TRBD1 (5 bases). CDR3 length: 14 residues. Germline V gene sequence: CDR1 LNHDA, CDR2 SQIVND (reference sequence). Trimming left V 3 bases short and J 7 bases short, with 13 bases between. CDR3 sequence reads: CASSIQGPYQPQHF. DNA for the CDR3: TGTGCCAGTAGTATCCAGGGTCCCTACCAGCCCCAGCATTTT.

The chain recombines TRBV18 with TRBJ2-2; D possibly corresponds to TRBD1 (5 bases). The germline V gene has CDR1 KGHSH and CDR2 LQKENI. The CDR3 runs 19 residues. Between the trimmed V and J ends, which lost 1 base and 1 base, there was a span of 19 bases. In nucleotides, the CDR3 is TGTGCCAGCTCACCACGATCCCCCAGGGCCGGATTGAACACCGGGGAGCTGTTTTTT. Translation: CASSPRSPRAGLNTGELFF. Using reference TRBV18 and TRBJ2-2 for the parts outside the CDR3, the full variable domain is NAGVMQNPRHLVRRRGQEARLRCSPMKGHSHVYWYRQLPEEGLKFMVYLQKENIIDESGMPKERFSAEFPKEGPSILRIQQVVRGDSAAYFCASSPRSPRAGLNTGELFFGEGSRLTVL.

This rearrangement joins TRBV5-1 to TRBJ2-1; the D gene is possibly TRBD2 (6 bases). Trimming stripped 4 bases from V and 0 bases from J, with 11 bases between. Germline V lookup: CDR1 SGHRS, CDR2 YFSETQ. The CDR3 runs 15 residues. The CDR3 DNA follows: TGCGCCAGCAGCCCTCTAGCGAGCTCCTACAATGAGCAGTTCTTC. It is translated as CASSPLASSYNEQFF.

The V call is TRBV7-2, the J call TRBJ2-5, with D possibly matching TRBD1 (6 bases). V was clipped by 6 bases and J by 5 bases, with 19 bases between them. The CDR3 loop spans 15 amino acids. Germline V gives CDR1 SGHTA, CDR2 FQGNSA. Here the CDR3 DNA reads TGTGCCAGCAGTCTATACAGGGCCAATCGGGAGACCCAGTACTTC. Its protein is CASSLYRANRETQYF.

The rearrangement links TRBV7-8 to TRBJ1-6; D uncertain. This CDR3 has 15 amino acids. V shed 5 bases and J shed 7 bases, with 15 bases lying between them. CDR1 and CDR2 from the germline V gene are SGHVS and FQNEAQ. The CDR3 sequence is CASSLREIGNSPLHF. In DNA form, the CDR3 reads TGTGCCAGCAGCCTCCGGGAGATAGGGAATTCACCCCTCCACTTT.

The chain joins TRBV2 to TRBJ1-5; no clear D gene. V was pared by 6 bases and J by 4 bases, with 7 bases between. Germline V gene data show CDR1 as SNHLY and CDR2 as FYNNEI. The CDR3 is 12 residues long. CDR3 sequence: CASREPNQPQHF. The CDR3 nucleotides read TGTGCCAGCAGGGAACCTAATCAGCCCCAGCATTTT. Looking up the rest from reference TRBV2 and TRBJ1-5 gives the full variable domain: EPEVTQTPSHQVTQMGQEVILRCVPISNHLYFYWYRQILGQKVEFLVSFYNNEISEKSEIFDDQFSVERPDGSNFTLKIRSTKLEDSAMYFCASREPNQPQHFGDGTRLSIL.

The chain is built from TRBV2 and TRBJ2-2; D is uncertain. V shed 6 bases and J shed 0 bases, with 8 bases lying between them. CDR1 is SNHLY and CDR2 is FYNNEI in the germline V gene. The CDR3 has 14 amino acids. The CDR3 DNA reads as TGTGCCAGCAGGCAGATGCCGAACACCGGGGAGCTGTTTTTT. Protein sequence: CASRQMPNTGELFF. The variable domain in full, with the rest retrieved from reference TRBV2 and TRBJ2-2, is EPEVTQTPSHQVTQMGQEVILRCVPISNHLYFYWYRQILGQKVEFLVSFYNNEISEKSEIFDDQFSVERPDGSNFTLKIRSTKLEDSAMYFCASRQMPNTGELFFGEGSRLTVL.

A remark on this clone: An end of the junction differs from the germline gene, which may be a read error. The rearrangement joins TRBV12-3 or TRBV12-4 to TRBJ2-3; TRBD2 matches at 9 bases. The CDR3 has 13 residues. The CDR3 DNA sequence: TGTGCCAGCAGATTAGCGGGAGCAGATACGCAGTATTTT. Protein sequence: CASRLAGADTQYF.

The chain is built from TRBV29-1 and TRBJ1-4; D is perhaps TRBD1 (5 bases). Per the germline V gene, CDR1 is SQVTM and CDR2 is ANQGSEA. V lost 4 bases and J lost 11, with 17 bases in between. This CDR3 has 13 residues. The CDR3 region has the DNA TGCAGCGTTGGGGCGTCCGGGTCAGGGAAACTGTTTTTT. The encoded protein is CSVGASGSGKLFF.